The rows below give T cell receptor beta chains drawn from one sample of a study of blood T cells in healthy people across ages. From the 5' RACE reads, TCRdb called clonotypes with MiXCR, one entry per CDR3 protein. The repertoire consists of hundreds of thousands of distinct CDR3 sequences, with roughly 32% occurring once and the leading ten covering 15% to 19%. The sequenced sample consisted of blood. The receptors shown here come from a woman of 80 years or more in good health. CDR3s include the opening cysteine and the closing phenylalanine or tryptophan. Each record gives: D gene, clone size, V gene, J gene, CDR3 DNA, CDR3 protein. A D gene is named only where the DNA matches it firmly. Expanded clones are given a class, and other clones once, few, many or no size at all.

D gene: TRBD2
clone size: many
V gene: TRBV9
J gene: TRBJ2-1
CDR3 DNA: TGTGCCAGCGGACTAGCGCGCAATGAGCAGTTCTTC
CDR3 protein: CASGLARNEQFF

D gene: NA
clone size: many
V gene: TRBV10-3
J gene: TRBJ2-3
CDR3 DNA: TGTGCCATCAGTGCCGAGTCTGGGGGCGCAGATACGCAGTATTTT
CDR3 protein: CAISAESGGADTQYF

D gene: TRBD2
clone size: many
V gene: TRBV20-1
J gene: TRBJ2-1
CDR3 DNA: TGCAGTGCCGCGCCTCAGCGGGGGGCATTCTACAATGAGCAGTTCTTC
CDR3 protein: CSAAPQRGAFYNEQFF

D gene: NA
clone size: NA
V gene: TRBV7-2
J gene: TRBJ1-2
CDR3 DNA: TGTGCCAGCAGCTTAATCGTCGGGGCAGGAACGACTAACTATGGCTACACCTTC
CDR3 protein: CASSLIVGAGTTNYGYTF

D gene: TRBD1
clone size: NA
V gene: TRBV6-6
J gene: TRBJ2-7
CDR3 DNA: TGTGCCAGCAGTCGCGGGACAGGGAATGACGAGCAGTACTTC
CDR3 protein: CASSRGTGNDEQYF

D gene: NA
clone size: NA
V gene: TRBV11-2
J gene: TRBJ2-5
CDR3 DNA: TGTGCCAGCAGCTCTCTCTGGACAGACGACCAAGAGACCCAGTACTTC
CDR3 protein: CASSSLWTDDQETQYF

D gene: TRBD1
clone size: many
V gene: TRBV20-1
J gene: TRBJ1-6
CDR3 DNA: TGCAGTGCTTATACCCCGGGACAGGGTGATTCACCCCTCCACTTT
CDR3 protein: CSAYTPGQGDSPLHF

D gene: NA
clone size: NA
V gene: TRBV6-5
J gene: TRBJ2-1
CDR3 DNA: TGTGCCAGCAGCTCGCCGCGGAGGCCAGGAAGGTTCTTC
CDR3 protein: CASSSPRRPGRFF

D gene: NA
clone size: many
V gene: TRBV6-6
J gene: TRBJ2-1
CDR3 DNA: TGTGCCAGCAGTTACAAGGGGAAGGACAACTCTGACAATGAGCAGTTCTTC
CDR3 protein: CASSYKGKDNSDNEQFF

D gene: NA
clone size: NA
V gene: TRBV7-2
J gene: TRBJ1-1
CDR3 DNA: TGTGCCGGCAGCTTAGGGAGCGGGGGAACTGAAGCTTTCTTT
CDR3 protein: CAGSLGSGGTEAFF

D gene: TRBD1
clone size: NA
V gene: TRBV30
J gene: TRBJ2-5
CDR3 DNA: TGTGCCTGGAGCGGGGACAGGGGGTTGGAGACCCAGTACTTC
CDR3 protein: CAWSGDRGLETQYF

D gene: NA
clone size: many
V gene: TRBV6-2/TRBV6-3
J gene: TRBJ1-1
CDR3 DNA: TGTGCCAGCAATTCCCGACACAGACTGAACACTGAAGCTTTCTTT
CDR3 protein: CASNSRHRLNTEAFF

D gene: NA
clone size: few
V gene: TRBV3-1
J gene: TRBJ1-1
CDR3 DNA: TGTGCCAGCAGCCACGGGGAGAACACTGAAGCTTTCTTT
CDR3 protein: CASSHGENTEAFF

D gene: TRBD2
clone size: NA
V gene: TRBV20-1
J gene: TRBJ2-1
CDR3 DNA: TGCAGTGCTAGCAGCCCCGGACTAGCGGGCAACAATGAGCAGTTCTTC
CDR3 protein: CSASSPGLAGNNEQFF

D gene: TRBD1
clone size: NA
V gene: TRBV7-9
J gene: TRBJ1-2
CDR3 DNA: TGTGCCAGCAGCTTAGGGGGGACAGGGGAAACCTATGGCTACACCTTC
CDR3 protein: CASSLGGTGETYGYTF

D gene: TRBD1
clone size: NA
V gene: TRBV29-1
J gene: TRBJ2-7
CDR3 DNA: TGCAGCGTGGGGGACAGCGCATTCTACGAGCAGTACTTC
CDR3 protein: CSVGDSAFYEQYF

D gene: TRBD1
clone size: NA
V gene: TRBV5-5
J gene: TRBJ2-3
CDR3 DNA: TGTGCCAGCAGCTTGTTAGTACAGGGGGCCACAGATACGCAGTATTTT
CDR3 protein: CASSLLVQGATDTQYF

D gene: TRBD1
clone size: NA
V gene: TRBV6-6
J gene: TRBJ1-1
CDR3 DNA: TGTGCCGGCATCCAGGGACAGGGGGCGACTTCTGAAGCTTTCTTT
CDR3 protein: CAGIQGQGATSEAFF

D gene: NA
clone size: many
V gene: TRBV20-1
J gene: TRBJ2-1
CDR3 DNA: TGCAGTGCTAGCGGGCTAACCGCCCTCTACAATGAGCAGTTCTTC
CDR3 protein: CSASGLTALYNEQFF

D gene: NA
clone size: many
V gene: TRBV7-2
J gene: TRBJ2-7
CDR3 DNA: TGTGCCAGCAGCTTAGTGACGGGTGTCTCCTACGAGCAGTACTTC
CDR3 protein: CASSLVTGVSYEQYF

D gene: NA
clone size: many
V gene: TRBV20-1
J gene: TRBJ2-3
CDR3 DNA: TGCAGTGCCGAAAAAAGCTTAGTCCGCCAGGATACGCAGTATTTT
CDR3 protein: CSAEKSLVRQDTQYF

D gene: NA
clone size: NA
V gene: TRBV6-6
J gene: TRBJ2-3
CDR3 DNA: TGTGCCAGCAGTTCGCAGGGTCCCAGAGATACGCAGTATTTT
CDR3 protein: CASSSQGPRDTQYF

D gene: TRBD2
clone size: few
V gene: TRBV27
J gene: TRBJ2-3
CDR3 DNA: TGTGCCAGCAGTTGGCGGACTAGCGGGGGCCGGGATACGCAGTATTTT
CDR3 protein: CASSWRTSGGRDTQYF

D gene: NA
clone size: many
V gene: TRBV7-3
J gene: TRBJ2-1
CDR3 DNA: TGTGCCAGCAGCTTAAAGGGCCTATCCAATGAGCAGTTCTTC
CDR3 protein: CASSLKGLSNEQFF

D gene: NA
clone size: NA
V gene: TRBV14
J gene: TRBJ1-2
CDR3 DNA: TGTGCCAGCAGTCATGGGAGAGGTGGCTACACCTTC
CDR3 protein: CASSHGRGGYTF

D gene: NA
clone size: many
V gene: TRBV18
J gene: TRBJ1-2
CDR3 DNA: TGTGCCAGCAGTCCGAGTGGATATGGCTACACCTTC
CDR3 protein: CASSPSGYGYTF

D gene: NA
clone size: NA
V gene: TRBV7-2
J gene: TRBJ1-3
CDR3 DNA: TGTGCCAGCAGCCCAGCGATCTCTGGAAACACCATATATTTT
CDR3 protein: CASSPAISGNTIYF

D gene: TRBD2
clone size: NA
V gene: TRBV11-2
J gene: TRBJ2-5
CDR3 DNA: TGTGCCAGCACAATTCAGACTAGCTCAGAGACCCAGTACTTC
CDR3 protein: CASTIQTSSETQYF

D gene: NA
clone size: NA
V gene: TRBV6-5
J gene: TRBJ1-1
CDR3 DNA: TGTGCCAGCAGTTACGGGGGAGGCAGCACTGAAGCTTTCTTT
CDR3 protein: CASSYGGGSTEAFF

D gene: TRBD2
clone size: few
V gene: TRBV6-2/TRBV6-3
J gene: TRBJ2-5
CDR3 DNA: TGTGCCAGCAGCCTCTCCGGGGGGGCGAAGGAGACCCGGTACTTC
CDR3 protein: CASSLSGGAKETRYF

D gene: TRBD2
clone size: many
V gene: TRBV12-3/TRBV12-4
J gene: TRBJ2-5
CDR3 DNA: TGTGCCAGCAGCCGGGGGGAAGAGACCCAGTACTTC
CDR3 protein: CASSRGEETQYF

D gene: NA
clone size: many
V gene: TRBV7-9
J gene: TRBJ2-5
CDR3 DNA: TGTGCCAGCAGCTTCTTCAGGGAGGTGGAGACCCAGTACTTC
CDR3 protein: CASSFFREVETQYF

D gene: NA
clone size: few
V gene: TRBV6-2/TRBV6-3
J gene: TRBJ1-5
CDR3 DNA: TGTGCCAGCAGTTCCCAGGGGCCCCGTTGGCAGCCCCAGCATTTT
CDR3 protein: CASSSQGPRWQPQHF

D gene: TRBD2
clone size: many
V gene: TRBV20-1
J gene: TRBJ2-3
CDR3 DNA: TGCAGTGCGGGTAGCGGGGGGGCCAACACAGATACGCAGTATTTT
CDR3 protein: CSAGSGGANTDTQYF

D gene: TRBD2
clone size: once
V gene: TRBV5-1
J gene: TRBJ2-7
CDR3 DNA: TGCGCCAGCAGCCTGACAACCGGGACTAGCGGGTACGAGCAGTACTTC
CDR3 protein: CASSLTTGTSGYEQYF

D gene: NA
clone size: many
V gene: TRBV7-9
J gene: TRBJ1-5
CDR3 DNA: TGTGCCAGCAGCTTAATAGGGCCCAATCAGCCCCAGCATTTT
CDR3 protein: CASSLIGPNQPQHF

D gene: NA
clone size: many
V gene: TRBV5-1
J gene: TRBJ2-7
CDR3 DNA: TGCGCCAGCAGCTTGAGCGCCATACAGGGACGACAGTACTTC
CDR3 protein: CASSLSAIQGRQYF

D gene: TRBD1
clone size: NA
V gene: TRBV3-1
J gene: TRBJ2-3
CDR3 DNA: TGTGCCGGCAGCCCCGGGACAGGCGGTTTCACAGATACGCAGTATTTT
CDR3 protein: CAGSPGTGGFTDTQYF

D gene: TRBD1
clone size: many
V gene: TRBV2
J gene: TRBJ2-3
CDR3 DNA: TGTGCCAGCAGACGTACCGGGACAGGAGGAGATACGCAGTATTTT
CDR3 protein: CASRRTGTGGDTQYF

D gene: NA
clone size: few
V gene: TRBV7-9
J gene: TRBJ1-1
CDR3 DNA: TGTGCCAGCAGCTTGTCGGGCCAGGACACTGAAGCTTTCTTT
CDR3 protein: CASSLSGQDTEAFF

D gene: TRBD1
clone size: NA
V gene: TRBV7-8
J gene: TRBJ2-1
CDR3 DNA: TGTGCCAGCAGCCAACAGGGGCTGAGCTCCTACAATGAGCAGTTCTTC
CDR3 protein: CASSQQGLSSYNEQFF

D gene: NA
clone size: once
V gene: TRBV7-2
J gene: TRBJ2-6
CDR3 DNA: TGTGCCAGCACCTTGCACCTGAGGGGGACGGGGGTCAACGTCCTGACTTTC
CDR3 protein: CASTLHLRGTGVNVLTF

D gene: NA
clone size: NA
V gene: TRBV15
J gene: TRBJ1-2
CDR3 DNA: TGTGCCACCAGCAGGCCAGAGGGGTTCCCTTATGGCTACACCTTC
CDR3 protein: CATSRPEGFPYGYTF